Below are 32 T cell receptor beta chains sequenced from a single sample in a study of cytomegalovirus exposure and HLA in healthy donors. The PCR ran on 60 Vbeta and 13 Jbeta primers. Data came from immunoSEQ multiplex PCR; TCRdb stores just in-frame clones and leaves some out. The sample lists 150,000 to 180,000 clones, approximately 80% seen once, with around 6% in the top ten. Sequenced sample: PBMCs. These TCRs come from a woman aged 40-49 years in good health and CMV-seropositive.

Regarding this clone: The junction shows a germline mismatch at one end, possibly a read error. The J gene is TRBJ2-1, the V gene TRBV29-1; TRBD2 matches at 12 bases. From germline, CDR1 is SQVTM and CDR2 ANQGSEA. The CDR3 loop spans 16 amino acids. The CDR3, as DNA: TGCAGCGTCGAAGGGACTAGCGGGCCCTCCTACAATGGGCAGTTCTTC. It is translated as CSVEGTSGPSYNGQFF.

The chain is built from TRBV6-6 and TRBJ1-3; no clear D. The CDR3 length is 15 residues. With 1 base removed from V and 4 bases from J, the gap between germline ends came to 11 bases. Germline V gene sequence: CDR1 MNHNY, CDR2 SVGAGI (reference sequence). The CDR3 loop reads CASSYLFSEGNTIYF. Written as DNA, the CDR3 is TGTGCCAGCAGTTACTTGTTCTCCGAGGGAAACACCATATATTTT.

The CDR3 region has the DNA TGTGCCAGCAGCTTAGCGGGAGGGACTTGGAATGAGCAGTTCTTC. Residues: CASSLAGGTWNEQFF. This rearrangement joins TRBV7-2 to TRBJ2-1; 7 positions match TRBD2. This CDR3 comprises 15 residues. Trimming removed 0 bases from V and 7 bases from J; junction bases left unmatched: 6. The germline V gene encodes CDR1 SGHTA and CDR2 FQGNSA.

The chain joins TRBV19 to TRBJ1-2; D not certain. CDR1 LNHDA and CDR2 SQIVND come from the germline V gene (reference sequence). The V end was cut by 5 bases, the J end by 3 bases, with 4 bases between. This CDR3 spans 11 amino acids. The CDR3 loop is CASSSDYGYTF. The CDR3 DNA reads TGTGCCAGTAGTTCGGACTATGGCTACACCTTC.

The rearrangement links TRBV27 to TRBJ1-1; the D gene is possibly TRBD1 (5 bases). Germline V gives CDR1 MNHEY, CDR2 SMNVEV (reference sequence). CDR3 length equals 12 residues. V was cut by 5 bases and J by 9 bases, with 13 bases left in between. Here the CDR3 reads CASSPKGVKAFF. The DNA of the CDR3 is TGTGCCAGCAGTCCGAAAGGGGTGAAAGCTTTCTTT.

V usage is TRBV5-1 and J usage is TRBJ2-2; 12 bases map to TRBD2. The germline V gene encodes CDR1 SGHRS and CDR2 YFSETQ. V trimming: 0 bases; J trimming: 5 bases; junction bases outside the gene matches: 11. The CDR3 covers 19 residues. CDR3 protein: CASSLAAASGRAWTGELFF. The CDR3 DNA is TGCGCCAGCAGCTTGGCCGCGGCTAGCGGGAGGGCTTGGACCGGGGAGCTGTTTTTT. Based on the CDR3 plus reference TRBV5-1 and TRBJ2-2, the full variable domain is KAGVTQTPRYLIKTRGQQVTLSCSPISGHRSVSWYQQTPGQGLQFLFEYFSETQRNKGNFPGRFSGRQFSNSRSEMNVSTLELGDSALYLCASSLAAASGRAWTGELFFGEGSRLTVL.

The genes are TRBV5-6 and TRBJ2-1, with a possible D match to TRBD2 (6 bases). V gave up 6 bases and J gave up 3 bases, with 13 bases separating them. CDR3 size: 14 residues. Germline V CDR1 and CDR2: SGHDT, YYEEEE. The CDR3 here is CASTFVSGYNEQFF. CDR3 nucleotide sequence: TGTGCCAGCACTTTTGTTAGCGGCTACAATGAGCAGTTCTTC.

This clone was recorded once. V gene TRBV5-1 combines with J gene TRBJ1-1; TRBD1 aligns across 7 bases. Germline V gene sequence: CDR1 SGHRS, CDR2 YFSETQ. The J segment lost 10 bases and the V segment lost 4 bases, leaving 7 bases of the junction unmatched. CDR3 size: 12 residues. The CDR3 loop reads CASSSEQGSAFF. The CDR3 nucleotides read TGCGCCAGCAGCAGCGAACAGGGGTCAGCTTTCTTT. The full variable domain, completed using reference TRBV5-1 and TRBJ1-1, is KAGVTQTPRYLIKTRGQQVTLSCSPISGHRSVSWYQQTPGQGLQFLFEYFSETQRNKGNFPGRFSGRQFSNSRSEMNVSTLELGDSALYLCASSSEQGSAFFGQGTRLTVV.

The chain uses TRBV5-1 and TRBJ2-3; TRBD2 aligns across 11 bases. Germline V gene lookup returns CDR1 SGHRS and CDR2 YFSETQ. V lost 0 bases, J lost 0 bases, and 6 bases stayed unmatched. CDR3 length: 18 amino acids. The CDR3, as DNA: TGCGCCAGCAGCTTGGAACTAGCGGGAGCAACTAGCACAGATACGCAGTATTTT. It specifies CASSLELAGATSTDTQYF.

This clone was seen only a few times. J is TRBJ2-7 and V is TRBV6-1; weak D call: TRBD1 (5 bases). V was shortened by 6 bases and J by 2 bases, with 11 bases between the two germline ends. In germline, CDR1 is MNHNS, CDR2 SASEGT. The CDR3 covers 13 residues. CDR3 sequence reads: CASSKDIPYEQYF. CDR3 nucleotide sequence: TGTGCCAGCAGCAAGGACATTCCCTACGAGCAGTACTTC.

This sequence joins TRBV7-2 and TRBJ1-3; TRBD1 might be the D (6 bases). Germline CDR1 and CDR2: SGHTA and FQGNSA. V dropped 5 bases and J dropped 2 bases, with 10 bases sitting between them. The CDR3 has 14 amino acids. CDR3 in DNA: TGTGCCAGCAGCCAGGGGCCCCCTGGAAACACCATATATTTT. The encoded protein is CASSQGPPGNTIYF.

CDR3 DNA: TGTGCCAGCAGCTTGGTGGCAGGGGACGAGCAGTACTTC. As protein: CASSLVAGDEQYF. The chain joins TRBV5-6 to TRBJ2-7; possibly TRBD1 for D (6 bases). The CDR3 spans 13 residues. Trimming pared 0 bases from V and 5 bases from J, leaving 9 bases between. CDR1 is SGHDT, CDR2 YYEEEE, per germline.

The J gene is TRBJ2-1, the V gene TRBV6-5; D possibly corresponds to TRBD1 (6 bases). This CDR3 contains 13 residues. Germline values: CDR1 MNHEY, CDR2 SVGAGI. V was cut by 2 bases and J by 7 bases, with 9 bases left in between. CDR3 bases: TGTGCCAGCAGTTACACTCAGGGGAATGAGCAGTTCTTC. Amino acid sequence: CASSYTQGNEQFF.

The chain couples TRBV13 to TRBJ2-1, with 12 bases identical to TRBD2. Per the germline V gene, CDR1 is PRHDT and CDR2 is FYEKMQ (reference sequence). This CDR3 region has 14 residues. Trimming took 5 bases from V and 8 from J; bases not matched to a gene: 4. The chain's CDR3 is CASSLAGGGDEQFF. The CDR3 DNA follows: TGTGCCAGCAGCCTAGCGGGAGGGGGTGATGAGCAGTTCTTC.

This chain links TRBV9 with TRBJ1-2; 7 bases map to TRBD1. V trimming: 4 bases; J trimming: 4 bases; junction bases outside the gene matches: 10. The CDR3 is 15 residues long. The germline gives CDR1 SGDLS, CDR2 YYNGEE. The CDR3 DNA reads as TGTGCCAGCAGCCCCGCGACAGGGACTCTCTATGGCTACACCTTC. Translated: CASSPATGTLYGYTF.

V usage is TRBV5-3 and J usage is TRBJ2-1; a possible D gene is TRBD2 (5 bases). TRBV5-3 is known as an ORF, though its function is uncertain. CDR3 length equals 11 residues. CDR3 bases: TGTGCGGACCCGGGGATCAACGAGCAGTTCTTC. This sequence encodes CADPGINEQFF.

This sequence joins TRBV7-9 and TRBJ2-3; D is undetermined. The V end was cut by 6 bases, the J end by 3 bases, with 4 bases between. CDR3 size: 11 residues. The germline CDR1 and CDR2 sequences are SEHNR and FQNEAQ (reference sequence). The CDR3 loop is CASSSTDTQYF. The CDR3 DNA reads TGTGCCAGCAGTTCGACAGATACGCAGTATTTT.

This chain uses TRBV7-3 with TRBJ2-1, with TRBD2 matching over 8 bases. Germline V gene data show CDR1 as SGHTA and CDR2 as FQGTGA. This CDR3 spans 16 amino acids. V lost 5 bases to trimming and J lost 7 bases; unmatched junction nucleotides: 13. CDR3 residues: CASSPRVAGLRNEQFF. The CDR3, as DNA: TGTGCCAGCAGCCCCCGGGTAGCGGGATTACGGAATGAGCAGTTCTTC. Together with reference TRBV7-3 and TRBJ2-1, the CDR3 gives the full variable domain: GAGVSQTPSNKVTEKGKYVELRCDPISGHTALYWYRQSLGQGPEFLIYFQGTGAADDSGLPNDRFFAVRPEGSVSTLKIQRTERGDSAVYLCASSPRVAGLRNEQFFGPGTRLTVL.

The rearrangement uses TRBV28 and TRBJ2-6; possible D gene TRBD2, 5 bases. V lost 1 base and J 4 bases, leaving 14 bases between the germline ends. The CDR3 loop spans 17 amino acids. Germline V gives CDR1 MDHEN, CDR2 SYDVKM. The CDR3, as DNA: TGTGCCAGCAGTTTATCCCCCGCGGGTACGGGGGCCAACGTCCTGACTTTC. This codes for CASSLSPAGTGANVLTF.

V is TRBV27 and J is TRBJ1-1; tentatively, D is TRBD1 (6 bases). V was clipped by 7 bases and J by 0 bases, with 12 bases between them. The CDR3 consists of 14 residues. CDR1 is MNHEY and CDR2 is SMNVEV in the germline V gene (reference sequence). CDR3 protein: CASNRGGVNTEAFF. The CDR3 DNA sequence: TGTGCCAGCAACAGAGGGGGGGTGAACACTGAAGCTTTCTTT.

The chain couples TRBV6-6 to TRBJ2-7, with 9 bases that match TRBD1. With V trimmed by 2 bases and J by 0 bases, 5 bases remained unmatched. The CDR3 runs to 16 residues. Germline CDR1 is MNHNY and CDR2 is SVGAGI (reference sequence). The CDR3 sequence is CASSYLGQGSSYEQYF. Written as DNA, the CDR3 is TGTGCCAGCAGTTACCTTGGACAGGGGAGCTCCTACGAGCAGTACTTC.

The chain couples TRBV2 to TRBJ2-6; the D gene is possibly TRBD2 (5 bases). Trimming pared 5 bases from V and 0 bases from J, leaving 20 bases between. The CDR3 sequence is 19 residues long. The V gene's germline CDR1 is SNHLY and CDR2 FYNNEI. The CDR3 protein is CASSKRTAAVSSGANVLTF. CDR3 sequence (DNA): TGTGCCAGCAGTAAACGAACAGCGGCAGTTAGCTCTGGGGCCAACGTCCTGACTTTC.

This chain links TRBV19 with TRBJ1-1; D is ambiguous. This CDR3 spans 16 amino acids. Germline CDR1 is LNHDA and CDR2 is SQIVND (reference sequence). Trimming cost V 5 bases and J 1 base, with 17 bases left between them. CDR3 bases: TGTGCCAGTAGTCCACGAATGAGGCCAGCGAACACTGAAGCTTTCTTT. Its translation: CASSPRMRPANTEAFF. Using reference TRBV19 and TRBJ1-1 for the parts outside the CDR3, the full variable domain is DGGITQSPKYLFRKEGQNVTLSCEQNLNHDAMYWYRQDPGQGLRLIYYSQIVNDFQKGDIAEGYSVSREKKESFPLTVTSAQKNPTAFYLCASSPRMRPANTEAFFGQGTRLTVV.

This clone was observed a handful of times. The chain combines TRBV13 with TRBJ2-6; D ambiguous. V gave up 6 bases and J gave up 0 bases, with 3 bases separating them. The length of the CDR3 is 13 residues. The germline V gene has CDR1 PRHDT and CDR2 FYEKMQ (reference sequence). The CDR3 DNA sequence: TGTGCCAGCAGGAGCTCTGGGGCCAACGTCCTGACTTTC. This gives the protein CASRSSGANVLTF.

This chain links TRBV5-1 with TRBJ2-1; 11 bases fit TRBD1. The CDR3 is 16 amino acids. Germline V lookup: CDR1 SGHRS, CDR2 YFSETQ. V trimming: 1 base; J trimming: 8 bases; junction bases outside the gene matches: 8. The chain's CDR3 is CASSLQGQGAQDEQFF. The DNA of the CDR3 is TGCGCCAGCAGCTTGCAAGGACAGGGGGCGCAGGATGAGCAGTTCTTC.

The chain has TRBV5-6 and TRBJ2-7, with 9 bases fitting TRBD1. CDR1 is SGHDT and CDR2 is YYEEEE in the germline V gene. CDR3 length: 15 residues. Trimming at V came to 4 bases and at J to 5 bases, leaving 10 bases not matched to a gene. The CDR3 nucleotides read TGTGCCAGCAGCGTACCCGGGACAGGGTACCACGAGCAGTACTTC. It is translated as CASSVPGTGYHEQYF. The whole variable domain, filled in from reference TRBV5-6 and TRBJ2-7, reads DAGVTQSPTHLIKTRGQQVTLRCSPKSGHDTVSWYQQALGQGPQFIFQYYEEEERQRGNFPDRFSGHQFPNYSSELNVNALLLGDSALYLCASSVPGTGYHEQYFGPGTRLTVT.

This clone showed up just once. The CDR3 DNA is TGTGCCTGGAGTGCCCGAGGAGGACTTCCTGGCAATCAGCCCCAGCATTTT. Its protein product is CAWSARGGLPGNQPQHF. The J gene is TRBJ1-5, the V gene TRBV30; D call uncertain. Trimming took 1 base from V and 2 from J, leaving 18 bases between them. Germline CDR1 is GTSNPN and CDR2 is SVGIG (reference sequence). This CDR3 has 17 amino acids.

This rearrangement joins TRBV14 to TRBJ2-2, with 12 bases identical to TRBD2. The length of the CDR3 is 19 residues. The germline gives CDR1 SGHDN, CDR2 FVKESK. Trimming removed 0 bases from V and 4 bases from J; junction bases left unmatched: 9. The DNA of the CDR3 is TGTGCCAGCAGCCAAGATAGACTAGCGGGAGTTTCACGCACCGGGGAGCTGTTTTTT. Its protein product is CASSQDRLAGVSRTGELFF. Full variable domain (missing parts from reference TRBV14 and TRBJ2-2): EAGVTQFPSHSVIEKGQTVTLRCDPISGHDNLYWYRRVMGKEIKFLLHFVKESKQDESGMPNNRFLAERTGGTYSTLKVQPAELEDSGVYFCASSQDRLAGVSRTGELFFGEGSRLTVL.

The V gene is TRBV19, the J gene TRBJ1-1; no reliable D call. Germline V CDR1 and CDR2: LNHDA, SQIVND (reference sequence). The CDR3 consists of 15 residues. Trimming shortened V by 9 bases and J by 1 base, and 18 bases separated the two germline ends. The CDR3 sequence: CASSPVSLANTEAFF. The CDR3 DNA follows: TGTGCCAGCAGTCCGGTTAGTCTAGCGAACACTGAAGCTTTCTTT.

The chain links TRBV15 to TRBJ1-2; D gene ambiguous. Trimming cost V 0 bases and J 5 bases, with 10 bases left between them. CDR3 length: 14 amino acids. Germline assignment: CDR1 LNHNV and CDR2 YYDKDF (reference sequence). This chain's CDR3 is CATSRDEGGYGYTF. In DNA form, the CDR3 reads TGTGCCACCAGCAGAGATGAGGGAGGATATGGCTACACCTTC. Looking up the rest from reference TRBV15 and TRBJ1-2 gives the full variable domain: DAMVIQNPRYQVTQFGKPVTLSCSQTLNHNVMYWYQQKSSQAPKLLFHYYDKDFNNEADTPDNFQSRRPNTSFCFLDIRSPGLGDTAMYLCATSRDEGGYGYTFGSGTRLTVV.

This clone was counted a few times. The rearrangement links TRBV5-1 to TRBJ2-5; tentative D call: TRBD1 (5 bases). The CDR3 covers 12 residues. The V gene lost 5 bases and the J gene lost 1 base, with 6 bases spanning the gap. The germline CDR1 and CDR2 sequences are SGHRS and YFSETQ. In DNA, the CDR3 is TGCGCCAGCAGAGGGGTCCAAGAGACCCAGTACTTC. This codes for CASRGVQETQYF.

The rearrangement joins TRBV19 to TRBJ2-7; 7 positions match TRBD1. J gave up 7 bases and V 4 bases, and 4 bases lay outside the gene matches. CDR3 size: 12 residues. Germline-derived CDR1 and CDR2 are LNHDA and SQIVND (reference sequence). CDR3 coding DNA: TGTGCCAGTAGTAAAACAGGGGATGAGCAGTACTTC. This translates into CASSKTGDEQYF.